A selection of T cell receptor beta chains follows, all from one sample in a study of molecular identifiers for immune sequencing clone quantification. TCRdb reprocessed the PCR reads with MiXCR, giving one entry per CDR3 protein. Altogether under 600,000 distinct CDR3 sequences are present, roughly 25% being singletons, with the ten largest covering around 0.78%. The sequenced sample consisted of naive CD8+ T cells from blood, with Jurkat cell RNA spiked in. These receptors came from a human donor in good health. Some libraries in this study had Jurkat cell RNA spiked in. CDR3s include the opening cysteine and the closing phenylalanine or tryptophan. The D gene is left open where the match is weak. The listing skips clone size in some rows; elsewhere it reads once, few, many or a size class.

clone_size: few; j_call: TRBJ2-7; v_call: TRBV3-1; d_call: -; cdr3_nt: TGTGCCAGCAGCCCGAGTCTTACCCTCTACGAGCAGTACTTC; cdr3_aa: CASSPSLTLYEQYF
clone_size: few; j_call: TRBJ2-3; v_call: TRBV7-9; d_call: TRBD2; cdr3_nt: TGTGCCAGCAGCGATGAGCGGGAGTTGTTGTATTTT; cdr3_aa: CASSDERELLYF
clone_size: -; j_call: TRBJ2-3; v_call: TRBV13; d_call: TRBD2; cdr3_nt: TGTGCCAGCAGCTTCACGACAGGGGCTAGCGGGGGTAGCACAGATACGCAGTATTTT; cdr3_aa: CASSFTTGASGGSTDTQYF
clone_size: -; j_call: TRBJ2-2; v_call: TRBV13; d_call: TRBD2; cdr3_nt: TGTGCCAGCAGCTTACGCGAGCGGGAGATGGGCGGGGAGCTGTCTTTT; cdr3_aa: CASSLREREMGGELSF
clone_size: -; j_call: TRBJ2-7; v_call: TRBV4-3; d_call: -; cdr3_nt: TGCGCCAGCAGCCAAGACCGTTTGGGTAGCTACGAGCAGTCCTTC; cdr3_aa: CASSQDRLGSYEQSF
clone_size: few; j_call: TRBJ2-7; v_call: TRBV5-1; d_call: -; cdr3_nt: TGCGCCAGCAGCTTGGTGTCAGCCACCCACGAGCAGTACTTC; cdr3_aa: CASSLVSATHEQYF
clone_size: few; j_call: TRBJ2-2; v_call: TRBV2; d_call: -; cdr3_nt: TGTGCCAGCAGTGATCCCGGAGCCAGAACCACCGGGGAGCTGTTTTTT; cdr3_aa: CASSDPGARTTGELFF
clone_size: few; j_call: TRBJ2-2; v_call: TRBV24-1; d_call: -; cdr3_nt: TGTGCCACCAGTGATAGTTACCGTCCGGACACCGGGGAGCTGTTTTTT; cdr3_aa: CATSDSYRPDTGELFF
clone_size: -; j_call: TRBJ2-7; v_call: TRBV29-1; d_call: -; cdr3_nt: TGCAGCGTTGAGGAGGCAGGCAGCTCCTACGAGCAGTACTTC; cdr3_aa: CSVEEAGSSYEQYF
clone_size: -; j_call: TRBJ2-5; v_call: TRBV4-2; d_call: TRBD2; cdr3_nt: TGTGCCAGCAGCCACAGCGGGGGGGCCATGGAGACCCAGTACTTC; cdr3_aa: CASSHSGGAMETQYF
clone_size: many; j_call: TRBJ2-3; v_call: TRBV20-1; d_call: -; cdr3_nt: TGCAGTGCTAGGGACAAATCTAGCACAGATACGCAGTATTTT; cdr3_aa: CSARDKSSTDTQYF
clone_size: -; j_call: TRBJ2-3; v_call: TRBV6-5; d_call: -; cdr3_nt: TGTGCCAGCAGTTACTCGTTCGGCGGAACCACAGATACGCAGTATTTT; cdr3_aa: CASSYSFGGTTDTQYF
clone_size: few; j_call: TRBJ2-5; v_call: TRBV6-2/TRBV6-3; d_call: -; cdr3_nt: TGTGCCAGCAGTTACGACGGCGACGGCCAAGAGACCCAGTACTTC; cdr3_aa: CASSYDGDGQETQYF
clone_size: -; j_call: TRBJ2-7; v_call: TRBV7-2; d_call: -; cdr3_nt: TGTGTCAGCAGCTTATACTTGGACGAGCAGTACTTC; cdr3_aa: CVSSLYLDEQYF
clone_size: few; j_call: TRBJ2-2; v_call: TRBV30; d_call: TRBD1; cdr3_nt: TGTGCCTCCAGACAGGGGAGCACCGGGGAGCTGTTTTTT; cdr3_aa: CASRQGSTGELFF
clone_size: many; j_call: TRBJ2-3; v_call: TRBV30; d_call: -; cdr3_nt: TGTGCCTGGAGTGCAGGCACACCGTGGAAGTATTTT; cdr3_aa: CAWSAGTPWKYF
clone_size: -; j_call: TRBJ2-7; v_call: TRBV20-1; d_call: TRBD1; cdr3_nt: TGCAGTGCTAGCCTTCCGGGACAGGGGGCTTTCGAGCAGGACTTC; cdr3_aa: CSASLPGQGAFEQDF
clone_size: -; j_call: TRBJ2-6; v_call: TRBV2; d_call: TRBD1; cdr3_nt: TGTGCCGGCAGTGTGGGTACAGGGGAGATAGATACCTCTGGGGCCAACGTCCTGACTTTC; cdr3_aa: CAGSVGTGEIDTSGANVLTF
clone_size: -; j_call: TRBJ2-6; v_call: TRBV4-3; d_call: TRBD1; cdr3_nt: TGCGCCAGCAGCCCAGACCCGGGACAGGGCTCTGGGGCCAACGTCCCGACTTTC; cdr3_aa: CASSPDPGQGSGANVPTF
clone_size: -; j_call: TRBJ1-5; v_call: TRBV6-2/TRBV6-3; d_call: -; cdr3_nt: TGTGCCAGCAGTTACTCGGGCATATTCAATCAGCCCCAGCATTTT; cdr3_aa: CASSYSGIFNQPQHF
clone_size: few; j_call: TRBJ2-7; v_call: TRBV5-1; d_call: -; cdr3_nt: TGCGCCAGCAGCCAACCGGGCTCCTACGAGCAGTACTTC; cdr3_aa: CASSQPGSYEQYF
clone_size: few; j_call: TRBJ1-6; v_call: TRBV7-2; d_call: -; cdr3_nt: TGTGCCAGCAGCTTAGACCAGCCCCTCCACTTT; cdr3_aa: CASSLDQPLHF
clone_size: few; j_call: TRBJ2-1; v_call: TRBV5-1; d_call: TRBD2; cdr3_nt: TGCGCCAGCGGCTCCGGGGGGGCATTTGAGCAGTTCTTC; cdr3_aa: CASGSGGAFEQFF
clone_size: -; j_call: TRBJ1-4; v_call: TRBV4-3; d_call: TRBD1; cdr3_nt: TGCGCCAGCAGCCAGGCAAAAGGGACAGGGGGTGATGAAAGACTGTTTTTT; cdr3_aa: CASSQAKGTGGDERLFF
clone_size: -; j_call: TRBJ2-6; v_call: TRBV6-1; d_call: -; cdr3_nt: TGTGCCAGCAGTGAGAGCCGGCAGGGCTCTGGGGCCAACGTCCTGACTTTC; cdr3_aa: CASSESRQGSGANVLTF
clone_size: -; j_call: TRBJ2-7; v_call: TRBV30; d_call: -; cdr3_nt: TGTGCCTGGAGTGTACGGAGGACAGACTTCTACGAGCAGTACTTC; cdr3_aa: CAWSVRRTDFYEQYF
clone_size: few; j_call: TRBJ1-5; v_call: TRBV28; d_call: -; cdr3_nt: TGTGCCAGCGGACCACAGGTACGCAATCAGCCCCAGCATTTT; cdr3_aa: CASGPQVRNQPQHF
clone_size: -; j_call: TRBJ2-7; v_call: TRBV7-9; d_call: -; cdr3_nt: TGTGCCAGCAGCTCGCCGACGGACGCCTACGAGCAGCACTTC; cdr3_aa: CASSSPTDAYEQHF
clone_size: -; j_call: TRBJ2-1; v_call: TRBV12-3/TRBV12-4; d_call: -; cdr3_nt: TGTGCCAGCAGCCCTAGCTGGAATGAGCAGTTCTTC; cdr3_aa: CASSPSWNEQFF
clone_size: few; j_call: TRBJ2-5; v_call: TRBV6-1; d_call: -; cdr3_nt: TGTGCCAGCAGCCGGTTGGTAGGCCTAGAGACCCAGTACTTC; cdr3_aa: CASSRLVGLETQYF
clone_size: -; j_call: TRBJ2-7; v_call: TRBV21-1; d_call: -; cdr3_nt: TGTGCCAGCAGCAAAAGCGGGACTTCACCCTACGAGCAGTACTTC; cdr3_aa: CASSKSGTSPYEQYF
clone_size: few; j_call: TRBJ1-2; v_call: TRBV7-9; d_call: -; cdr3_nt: TGTGCCAGCAGCCCCATGGACAAGTACTATGGCTACACCTTC; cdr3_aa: CASSPMDKYYGYTF
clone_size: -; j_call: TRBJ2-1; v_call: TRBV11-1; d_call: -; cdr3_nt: TGTGCCAGCAGCTTAATATGGGGGCAGTTCGATGAGCAGTTCTTC; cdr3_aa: CASSLIWGQFDEQFF
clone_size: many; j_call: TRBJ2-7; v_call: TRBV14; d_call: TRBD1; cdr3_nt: TGTGCCAGCAGCCAAGCGATGGGGGACAGGACCTACGAGCAGTACTTC; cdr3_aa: CASSQAMGDRTYEQYF
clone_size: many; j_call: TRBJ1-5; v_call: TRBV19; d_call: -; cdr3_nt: TGTGCCAGTAGCCAGGCCTTCAATCAGCCCCAGCATTTT; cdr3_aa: CASSQAFNQPQHF
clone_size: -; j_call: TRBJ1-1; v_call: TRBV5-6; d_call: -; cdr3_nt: TGTGCCAGCCACGTTAGTCTGAACACTGAAGCTTTCTTT; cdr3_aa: CASHVSLNTEAFF
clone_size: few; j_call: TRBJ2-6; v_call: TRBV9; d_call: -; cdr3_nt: TGTGCCAGCAGTACAGGCGACTCTGGGGCCAACGTCCTGACTTTC; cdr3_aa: CASSTGDSGANVLTF
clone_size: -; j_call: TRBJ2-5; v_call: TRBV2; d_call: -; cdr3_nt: TGTGCCAGCAGTGAAGCGCTAGAAACGGGTCCCATCCAAGAGACCCAGTACTTC; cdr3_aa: CASSEALETGPIQETQYF
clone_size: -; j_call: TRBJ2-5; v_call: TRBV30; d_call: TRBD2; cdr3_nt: TGTGCCTCTCAAATGACTAGCGGGATAGAGACCCAGTACTTC; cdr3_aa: CASQMTSGIETQYF
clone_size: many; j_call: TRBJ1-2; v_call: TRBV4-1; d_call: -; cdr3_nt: TGCGCCAGCAGCCAAGTCGGATCGCAGCTCTATGGCTACACCTTC; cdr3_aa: CASSQVGSQLYGYTF
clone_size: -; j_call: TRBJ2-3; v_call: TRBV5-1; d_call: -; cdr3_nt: TGCGCCAGCAGCTTGGGGCCCGGGAGTGGCACAGATACGCAGTATTTT; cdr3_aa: CASSLGPGSGTDTQYF
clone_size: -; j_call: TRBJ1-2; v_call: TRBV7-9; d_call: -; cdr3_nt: TGTGCCAGCAGCTTTCTCTACGGCGACGGCTATGGCTACACCTTC; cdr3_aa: CASSFLYGDGYGYTF
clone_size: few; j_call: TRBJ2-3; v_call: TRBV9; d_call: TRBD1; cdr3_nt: TGTGCCAGCAGCGTAGTTGGGACAGGCGGCACAGATACGCAGTATTTT; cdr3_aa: CASSVVGTGGTDTQYF
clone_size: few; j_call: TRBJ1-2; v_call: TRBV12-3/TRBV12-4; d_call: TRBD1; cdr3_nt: TGTGCCAGCAGGCCGTTACCCGCCGGGACAGGGCACCAAACTCGCTATGGCTACACCTTC; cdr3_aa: CASRPLPAGTGHQTRYGYTF
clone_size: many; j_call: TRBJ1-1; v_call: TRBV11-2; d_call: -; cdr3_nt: TGTGCCAGCGCGATCTTGAACACTGAAGCTTTCTTT; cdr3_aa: CASAILNTEAFF
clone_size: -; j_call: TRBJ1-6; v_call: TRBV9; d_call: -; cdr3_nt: TGTGCCAGCAGCGTATCGGGGTTTTCCTATAATTCACCCCTCCACTTT; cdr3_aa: CASSVSGFSYNSPLHF
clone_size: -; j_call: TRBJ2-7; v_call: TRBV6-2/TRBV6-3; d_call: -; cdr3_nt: TGTGCCAGCAGTTACGGTGCGGGACTGAGCGAGCAGTACTTC; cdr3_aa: CASSYGAGLSEQYF
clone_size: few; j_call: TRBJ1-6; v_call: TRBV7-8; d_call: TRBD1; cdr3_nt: TGTGCCAGCAGCTTATCGCAGGGGGCTTCTTATTCACCCCTCCACTTT; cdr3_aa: CASSLSQGASYSPLHF
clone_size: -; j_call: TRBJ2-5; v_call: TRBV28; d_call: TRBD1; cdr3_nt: TGTGCCAGCAGCGCGACAGGGGGCGCGGACGAGACCCAGTACTTC; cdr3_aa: CASSATGGADETQYF
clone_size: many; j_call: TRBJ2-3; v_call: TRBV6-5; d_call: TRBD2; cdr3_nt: TGTGCCAGCAGTTCTATAGCGGGAACGACAGATACGCAGTATTTT; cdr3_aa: CASSSIAGTTDTQYF
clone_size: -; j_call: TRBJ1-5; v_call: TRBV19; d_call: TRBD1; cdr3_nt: TGTGCCAGTAGCTGGGACAGGGAGGACAATCAGCCCCAGCATTTT; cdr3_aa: CASSWDREDNQPQHF
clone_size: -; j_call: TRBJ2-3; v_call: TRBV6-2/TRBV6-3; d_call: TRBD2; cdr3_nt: TGTGCCAGCAGTTACGTAGCGGGAATTCGCACAGATACGCAGTATTTT; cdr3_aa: CASSYVAGIRTDTQYF
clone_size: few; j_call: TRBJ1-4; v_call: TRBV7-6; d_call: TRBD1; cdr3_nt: TGTGCCAGCAGCCCCCGCACAGGGGAAGGTTGGAAACTGTTTTTT; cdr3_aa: CASSPRTGEGWKLFF
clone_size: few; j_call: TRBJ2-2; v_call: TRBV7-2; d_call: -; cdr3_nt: TGTGCCAGCAGCTTAGCGAGTAGCGTTGCTGGCGCGGAGCTGTTTTTT; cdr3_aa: CASSLASSVAGAELFF
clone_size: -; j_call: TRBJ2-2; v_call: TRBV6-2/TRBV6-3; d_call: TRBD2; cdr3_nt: TGTGCCAGCAGCCCCGTGGGACTAGCGGGAGTTTCTGGCACCGGGGAGCTGTTTTTT; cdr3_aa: CASSPVGLAGVSGTGELFF
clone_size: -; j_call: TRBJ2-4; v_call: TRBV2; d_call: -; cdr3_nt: TGTGCCAGGGGGGACACTTCCAACTTAGCCAAAAACATTCAGTACTTC; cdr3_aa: CARGDTSNLAKNIQYF
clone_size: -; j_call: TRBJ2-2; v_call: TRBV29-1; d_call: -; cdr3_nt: TGCAGCGTTGTGTCAGGCGGGGAGCTGTTTTTT; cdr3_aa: CSVVSGGELFF
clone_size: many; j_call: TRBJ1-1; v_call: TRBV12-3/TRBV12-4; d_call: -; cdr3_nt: TGTGCCAGCAGTTTATCTCGTAGGAACACTGAAGCTTTCTTT; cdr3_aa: CASSLSRRNTEAFF